This T cell receptor beta chain was captured in a study of shared clonotypes between healthy human individuals (dated by TCRdb to about 2020). Context from the whole study: A couple of women and three men aged 18 to 49 years were included in the cohort. For each donor, CD4 naive and CD4 memory were each given three plates, CD8 naive was given two plates, and CD8 memory was given one plate. Blood TCR repertoires of a handful of healthy adults were deeply sequenced to estimate repertoire size and the extent of clonotype sharing between individuals. To increase sequencing depth and limit assay-specific biases, different laboratories used diverse techniques to prepare libraries and sequence TCR repertoires. Leukapheresis yielded between about 0.85 and 10 billion PBMCs per donor.

The donors were healthy, HIV-negative adults with no recently reported acute infections or vaccinations. All donors were Caucasian adults living in Nashville, Tennessee, USA. CD4+ T cells were enriched by magnetic negative selection, after which naive cells were positively selected on CD45RA and the negative fraction was taken as the memory subset. After blood collection by leukapheresis, PBMCs were isolated using Ficoll-Histopaque density gradient centrifugation and then cryopreserved in the vapor phase of liquid nitrogen. Analytical flow cytometry was used to check the purity and quantity of each magnetically sorted T cell population. Genomic DNA was isolated from every sorted fraction and measured by UV absorbance on a Nanodrop 2000c. Using the deep immunoSEQ assay, multiplex PCR amplified TCR CDR3 regions from genomic DNA. Extracted genomic DNA from each cell subset was distributed evenly across all wells of several immunoSEQ 96-well plates, and each plate was treated as a replicate. For sorted subsets, each replicate PCR was loaded with roughly 0.2 ug genomic DNA, equivalent to 25,000 to 35,000 T cell genomes. The purified libraries were quantified using a Qubit 3.0 fluorometer, sized with a Bioanalyzer 2100, and then quantified again using the KAPA Library Quantification kit. Each immunoSEQ 96-well plate was sequenced on its own single-read 150-cycle Illumina NextSeq 550 flow cell. On the authors' methods: The immunoSEQ output contained only junctional sequences without quality scores, so filtering could not match that applied to full-length reads. To assign V/J genes and CDR3, sequences were annotated against IMGT germline references using PyIR, a Python wrapper for IgBLAST v1.9. Reads with weak V/J assignments (E-value above 1e-6), missing CDR3, stop codons, out-of-frame junctions, or ambiguous translated residues were removed. V3J clonotypes were defined by identical inferred V gene, J gene, and CDR3 amino acid sequence. To compute the percentage overlap between repertoires, the number of shared unique clonotypes was divided by the size of the smaller repertoire. RTK rarefaction, the Chao1 estimator, and Recon v2.1 estimates of unobserved clonotypes were used to assess repertoire richness. Generation probabilities for all TCRbeta clonotypes obtained by the gDNA method from a handful of donors were computed using OLGA. TCRdb re-hosts the immuneACCESS table, in-frame sequences only. Its copies lack some clones; in the studies checked, an unresolved V gene accounts for under half of them, and the cause for the rest is not known. V and J calls and clone size come straight from that table; D and trimming were deduced from the DNA. This sample comprises about a million clones, about 80% of them detected only once. Of the sample, approximately 0.9% falls within the top ten clones.

V is trimmed back by 0 bases and J by 0 bases, and the junction contains 8 bases that no gene match accounts for. CDR1 SGHRS and CDR2 YFSETQ are derived from the germline V gene. Including the terminal cysteine and phenylalanine, the CDR3 comprises 17 residues. Just CDR3 DNA is preserved here, 51 bases in frame from base 1. Results the study describes overall, beyond this receptor: Compared with non-shared clonotypes, clonotypes shared by all four sorted-subset donors had higher generation probabilities. Estimated clonotype richness was generally larger for naive than for memory subsets. About 5% of naive CD4, roughly 3.5% of naive CD8, 2.3% of memory CD4, and less than 0.45% of memory CD8 clonotypes were shared across several donors. The small number of donors limited the genetic and exposure-history diversity represented. Based on pairwise subsampling, the degree of clonotype sharing among donors was expected to be affected by sequencing depth. Rarefaction of sorted-subset datasets indicated incomplete sequencing despite the large sequencing depth. Only blood was sampled, and tissue TCR repertoires likely differ from those in blood.

Notes on this clone: Its antigen is unknown. The record has no base qualities; no much larger clone is one base away.

The V and J segments used are TRBV5-1 and TRBJ2-7, and 8 junctional nucleotides match TRBD1. The source material was memory CD4+ T cells from PBMCs. Interpreted using the paper, the cell subset or site label stands for: CD45RA-negative fraction. The source of this sequence is a young man in good health. Some clones in this sample may be carry-over from other donors' samples. The nucleotide sequence is given as TGCGCCAGCAGCTTGGCCTCTACCGGGACAGGCTCCTACGAGCAGTACTTC. The translation is CASSLASTGTGSYEQYF.